This T cell receptor beta chain comes out of a study of blood T cell repertoires in COVID-19. Across the study: Spain, Italy and the United States supplied samples that represented acute and convalescent COVID-19. PBMCs, B-cell-depleted T cells, or T cells were the source of the cDNA or gDNA that made up the material.

Per the original methods: Researchers report that nucleated cell counts were estimated from reference gene primer amplification. Sequencing was performed with immunoSEQ multiplex PCR; in TCRdb, only in-frame clones are kept and a portion is missing. Clonal size and the V and J genes are those of that table, whereas D and trimming came from the DNA. This table holds 75,000 to 90,000 clones, approximately 87% found once. The origin of this receptor is a human donor in a cohort sampled during active COVID-19. Sequenced: peripheral blood.

CDR3 protein: CASSPSVDYNEQFF. The CDR3 DNA reads TGTGCCAGCTCACCATCGGTTGACTACAATGAGCAGTTCTTC. The chain has TRBV18 and TRBJ2-1; D is unclear. Germline V lookup: CDR1 KGHSH, CDR2 LQKENI. The V end was cut by 2 bases, the J end by 3 bases, with 8 bases between. The CDR3 totals 14 residues. Looking up the rest from reference TRBV18 and TRBJ2-1 gives the full variable domain: NAGVMQNPRHLVRRRGQEARLRCSPMKGHSHVYWYRQLPEEGLKFMVYLQKENIIDESGMPKERFSAEFPKEGPSILRIQQVVRGDSAAYFCASSPSVDYNEQFFGPGTRLTVL.